The clone carrying this T cell receptor (delta chain) was observed a handful of times. The protein held in TCRdb is that of a much larger clone and does not match this DNA's translation at residue 8, likely because of a read error; the protein shown is translated from the DNA. TCRdb called clones from the multiplex PCR reads again using CATT. This table holds tens of thousands of delta-chain clones, over 1.3% found once. The data are from a study of γδ T cells in repeated Plasmodium falciparum infection. V lost 0 bases to trimming and J lost 4 bases; unmatched junction nucleotides: 25. The germline gives CDR1 TSWWSYY, CDR2 QGS. There are 22 residues in the CDR3. Bulk repertoires came from Vgamma9/Vdelta2+ or Vdelta2-negative gammadelta T cells flow-sorted from PBMC.

J is TRDJ1 and V is TRDV1; 8 bases map to TRDD3. Since TCRdb gives no J gene, matching the DNA to germline was used here to assign it. This receptor was identified in a pool of human donors (malaria-infected and uninfected, not separated). The sample comprised gamma-delta T cells from blood. The CDR3, as DNA: TGTGCTCTTGGGGAACTCGTTGGGACTTCTACCCGGGGGATATGCCCCCTCGATAAACTCATCTTT. Its protein is CALGELVGTSTRGICPLDKLIF.